This entry describes one T cell receptor beta chain. Its target is unknown. Only in-frame clones appear in the TCRdb table, and some are missing; sequencing was by immunoSEQ multiplex PCR. The table has about 170,000 clones, around 88% seen once. Pooling covered second doses at about 4 or about 12 weeks. There are 11 residues in the CDR3. V was cut by 3 bases and J by 7 bases, with 3 bases left in between. Germline CDR1 reads LGHNA; CDR2 reads YSLEER. This entry comes from a study of T cell responses to AZD1222 COVID-19 vaccine. Study-level points and caveats: The study identified only a handful of AZD1222 recipients as seropositive at baseline. Per reports, nearly half of all spike-specific TCRs target regions that are unmutated in variants. It should be noted that donors were predominantly white British and more often female, and clonal diversity was possibly underestimated.

V and J are TRBV4-3 and TRBJ1-4, with D unclear. The clonotype originates from an adult who received the AZD1222 COVID-19 vaccine. Sequencing used peripheral blood, obtained 28 days after the second AZD1222 dose. CDR3 amino acids: CASSQTEKLFF. The CDR3 bases are TGCGCCAGCAGCCAGACTGAAAAACTGTTTTTT.